These 21 T cell receptor beta chains were all obtained from the same sample, sequenced in a study of blood T cell repertoires in COVID-19. Using immunoSEQ multiplex PCR, the repertoire was profiled, and TCRdb retains in-frame clones only, with some absent. This table has approximately 75,000 clones, around 74% appearing once. Source material: peripheral blood. Receptors were obtained from a human donor with acute or convalescent COVID-19. The donor label of this sample is uncertain.

The chain combines TRBV6-5 with TRBJ1-2; a possible D gene is TRBD1 (5 bases). The germline CDR1 and CDR2 sequences are MNHEY and SVGAGI. V gave up 5 bases and J gave up 2 bases, with 12 bases separating them. The CDR3 runs to 14 residues. The DNA of the CDR3 is TGTGCCAGCAGTCCGGGGGTGGGCAACTATGGCTACACCTTC. This translates into CASSPGVGNYGYTF.

The chain uses TRBV5-1 and TRBJ1-2; TRBD1 matches 9 bases. In germline, CDR1 is SGHRS, CDR2 YFSETQ. V was clipped by 4 bases and J by 4 bases; unmatched bases: 11. The length of the CDR3 is 16 residues. CDR3 nucleotide sequence: TGCGCCAGCAGCCCGCGGACAGGGGAGGATAGCTATGGCTACACCTTC. It is translated as CASSPRTGEDSYGYTF.

The chain combines TRBV3-1 (or the pseudogene TRBV3-2) with TRBJ2-7; 9 bases line up with TRBD2. The CDR3 totals 15 residues. Germline V gene data show CDR1 as LGHDT and CDR2 as YNNKEL (reference sequence). V was clipped by 7 bases and J by 2 bases; unmatched bases: 9. In nucleotides, the CDR3 is TGTGCCAGCACGGACTCTAGCGGGGCACCCTACGAGCAGTACTTC. Translating gives CASTDSSGAPYEQYF.

This chain uses TRBV10-3 with TRBJ2-3; a weak D match, TRBD1 (6 bases). V dropped 9 bases and J dropped 0 bases, with 19 bases sitting between them. Per germline, CDR1 ENHRY and CDR2 SYGVKD. The CDR3 totals 16 residues. The CDR3 reads CAISRQAASSTDTQYF. The CDR3 DNA follows: TGTGCCATTTCCAGACAGGCCGCCTCGAGCACAGATACGCAGTATTTT.

The chain is built from TRBV19 and TRBJ1-5; 7 positions match TRBD1. Germline-derived CDR1 and CDR2 are LNHDA and SQIVND (reference sequence). This CDR3 is built from 14 residues. After removal of 4 bases from V and 7 bases from J, the junction contained 7 bases not matched to a gene. CDR3 amino acids: CASSTDRTWQPQHF. The CDR3 DNA reads as TGTGCCAGTAGTACGGACAGGACTTGGCAGCCCCAGCATTTT.

V gene TRBV3-1 (or the pseudogene TRBV3-2) combines with J gene TRBJ1-6; TRBD1 aligns across 8 bases. CDR3 size: 14 residues. The junction had 5 bases not matched to a gene; V was cut back by 3 bases and J by 10 bases. Germline V gives CDR1 LGHDT, CDR2 YNNKEL (reference sequence). In DNA form, the CDR3 reads TGTGCCAGCAGCCAGACAGGGGCGCAGTCACCCCTCCACTTT. Translated, it gives CASSQTGAQSPLHF.

The chain combines TRBV19 with TRBJ1-5; 8 nucleotides line up with TRBD1. Germline assignment: CDR1 LNHDA and CDR2 SQIVND (reference sequence). V was pared by 1 base and J by 2 bases, with 1 base of the junction left unmatched. The CDR3 spans 15 residues. CDR3 residues: CASSIATGGNQPQHF. The CDR3 DNA is TGTGCCAGTAGTATAGCGACAGGGGGCAATCAGCCCCAGCATTTT.

The rearrangement joins TRBV3-1 (or the pseudogene TRBV3-2) to TRBJ2-5; no firm D call. This CDR3 contains 13 residues. Per germline, CDR1 LGHDT and CDR2 YNNKEL (reference sequence). V lost 7 bases, J lost 4 bases, and 13 bases lay in between. Here the CDR3 reads CASTPRGRETQYF. The CDR3 DNA reads TGTGCCAGCACCCCCCGAGGAAGAGAGACCCAGTACTTC.

The chain joins TRBV30 to TRBJ1-6; tentatively, D is TRBD1 (5 bases). This CDR3 has 13 residues. V gave up 5 bases and J gave up 11 bases, with 16 bases separating them. CDR1 and CDR2 (germline): GTSNPN, SVGIG (reference sequence). CDR3 amino acids: CAWSTGDLAPLHF. The CDR3 coding sequence is TGTGCCTGGTCGACGGGGGATTTAGCACCCCTCCACTTT.

The V and J genes are TRBV4-2 and TRBJ1-2; 9 bases align to TRBD1. The germline V gene has CDR1 LGHNA and CDR2 YNFKEQ. The CDR3 has 16 amino acids. V lost 2 bases to trimming and J lost 4 bases; unmatched junction nucleotides: 8. CDR3 region: CASSQTQGAGGYGYTF. As DNA, the CDR3 is TGTGCCAGCAGCCAAACACAGGGGGCGGGGGGCTATGGCTACACCTTC.

The gene calls are TRBV28 and TRBJ1-1; TRBD1 matches at 7 bases. This CDR3 is 11 amino acids long. Germline CDR1 is MDHEN and CDR2 is SYDVKM. The CDR3 DNA reads as TGTGCGACGAGGGGGCTCCCTGAAGCTTTCTTT. Amino acid sequence: CATRGLPEAFF.

The chain is built from TRBV28 and TRBJ2-4, with TRBD2 as a possible D gene (5 bases). Trimming cost V 3 bases and J 0 bases, with 9 bases left between them. CDR3 size: 15 residues. Per germline, CDR1 MDHEN and CDR2 SYDVKM. The CDR3 DNA is TGTGCCAGCAGTTTTAGGACTGTAGCCAAAAACATTCAGTACTTC. Translation gives CASSFRTVAKNIQYF. The variable domain in full, completed from reference TRBV28 and TRBJ2-4, reads DVKVTQSSRYLVKRTGEKVFLECVQDMDHENMFWYRQDPGLGLRLIYFSYDVKMKEKGDIPEGYSVSREKKERFSLILESASTNQTSMYLCASSFRTVAKNIQYFGAGTRLSVL.

This rearrangement joins TRBV24-1 to TRBJ1-3; TRBD1 matches 8 bases. The V gene's germline CDR1 is KGHDR and CDR2 SFDVKD. This CDR3 region has 15 residues. The J segment lost 0 bases and the V segment lost 4 bases, leaving 1 base of the junction unmatched. This CDR3 is CATSEGTGSGNTIYF. In DNA form, the CDR3 reads TGTGCCACCAGTGAAGGGACAGGCTCTGGAAACACCATATATTTT.

The gene calls are TRBV9 and TRBJ2-1; 8 positions agree with TRBD2. Germline CDR1 and CDR2: SGDLS and YYNGEE. Trimming cost V 4 bases and J 4 bases; bases outside gene matches: 7. The CDR3 covers 15 residues. Written as DNA, the CDR3 is TGTGCCAGCAGCCCCCGTAGCGGGACATACAATGAGCAGTTCTTC. Protein sequence: CASSPRSGTYNEQFF.

This chain connects TRBV2 to TRBJ2-7; 7 bases are shared with TRBD2. The V gene end was trimmed by 6 bases and the J gene end by 5 bases; junction bases not matched to a gene: 4. The germline gives CDR1 SNHLY, CDR2 FYNNEI. The CDR3 spans 12 residues. The CDR3 region is CASRRETDEQYF. CDR3 coding DNA: TGTGCCAGCAGGCGGGAGACCGACGAGCAGTACTTC.

This clone was counted once. The chain recombines TRBV28 with TRBJ2-7; 7 nucleotides agree with TRBD2. Unmatched junction bases numbered 8, after V lost 7 bases and J lost 5 bases. The CDR3 loop spans 13 amino acids. CDR1 is MDHEN, CDR2 SYDVKM, per germline. The CDR3 nucleotides read TGTGCCAGCAAAGGAAGCGGGACTAACGAGCAGTACTTC. Amino acids: CASKGSGTNEQYF.

This chain joins TRBV7-8 and TRBJ1-3, with D uncertain. V lost 8 bases and J 0 bases, leaving 14 bases between the germline ends. CDR1 is SGHVS and CDR2 is FQNEAQ in the germline V gene. The CDR3 extends over 15 amino acids. CDR3 protein: CASALTPNSGNTIYF. The CDR3 DNA is TGTGCCAGCGCCTTGACACCTAACTCTGGAAACACCATATATTTT. The full variable domain, rest sourced from reference TRBV7-8 and TRBJ1-3, is GAGVSQSPRYKVAKRGQDVALRCDPISGHVSLFWYQQALGQGPEFLTYFQNEAQLDKSGLPSDRFFAERPEGSVSTLKIQRTQQEDSAVYLCASALTPNSGNTIYFGEGSWLTVV.

The chain joins TRBV11-2 to TRBJ1-1; 9 bases are shared with TRBD1. The CDR3 is made up of 13 amino acids. The junction had 3 bases not matched to a gene; V was cut back by 5 bases and J by 5 bases. CDR1 SGHAT and CDR2 FQNNGV come from the germline V gene. The CDR3 spells CASSRDRGTEAFF. CDR3 nucleotides: TGTGCCAGCAGCCGAGACAGGGGGACTGAAGCTTTCTTT.

The chain has TRBV7-2 and TRBJ1-5, with D hard to call. Germline values: CDR1 SGHTA, CDR2 FQGNSA. Trimming cost V 5 bases and J 1 base, with 15 bases left between them. The CDR3 is made up of 16 amino acids. CDR3 sequence: CASSPRRSGSNQPQHF. CDR3 nucleotides: TGTGCCAGCAGCCCCCGGAGGAGTGGGAGCAATCAGCCCCAGCATTTT.

The chain joins TRBV28 to TRBJ1-2; 9 positions agree with TRBD1. J lost 4 bases, V lost 2 bases, and 2 bases had no gene match. The length of the CDR3 is 14 residues. CDR1 and CDR2 from the germline V gene are MDHEN and SYDVKM. The CDR3 loop is CASSLGTGPYGYTF. In DNA, the CDR3 is TGTGCCAGCAGTTTAGGGACAGGGCCCTATGGCTACACCTTC.

This clone was detected only a few times. The J gene is TRBJ1-1, the V gene TRBV6-5; 8 bases are a match to TRBD1. The V gene end was trimmed by 7 bases and the J gene end by 4 bases; junction bases not matched to a gene: 8. Germline CDR1 and CDR2: MNHEY and SVGAGI. The CDR3 totals 14 residues. CDR3: CASNPRGPGTEAFF. Here the CDR3 DNA reads TGTGCCAGCAACCCCAGGGGGCCGGGCACTGAAGCTTTCTTT.